The TCR beta chain under discussion was sequenced for a study of blood T cell repertoires in COVID-19. Background on the study: The cDNA or gDNA used as material had been derived from T cells, B-cell-depleted T cells, or PBMCs.

The CDR3 runs 16 residues. The ends were cut back, 2 bases at V and 6 bases at J, with 18 bases in the middle. Per the germline V gene, CDR1 is SGHDT and CDR2 is YYEEEE. Assignment of participants to cohorts was predicated upon participant-reported clinical history. Original analysis: For nucleated cells, counts were estimated from reference gene primer amplification. Some clones are missing from TCRdb's copy, which holds only in-frame ones; the method was immunoSEQ multiplex PCR. Clonal size and the V and J genes are those of that table, whereas D and trimming came from the DNA. Of about 160,000 clones detected, around 80% appear once; the ten largest clones hold about 8%.

What was sequenced was PBMCs or T cells enriched from blood (not recorded which). V gene TRBV5-6 combines with J gene TRBJ1-5; a possible D gene is TRBD1 (5 bases). The origin of this receptor is a woman aged 45-60 years who had recovered from COVID-19. CDR3 amino acids: CASSFWGVRGSQPQHF. The CDR3 region has the DNA TGTGCCAGCAGCTTTTGGGGGGTTCGTGGTAGTCAGCCCCAGCATTTT.